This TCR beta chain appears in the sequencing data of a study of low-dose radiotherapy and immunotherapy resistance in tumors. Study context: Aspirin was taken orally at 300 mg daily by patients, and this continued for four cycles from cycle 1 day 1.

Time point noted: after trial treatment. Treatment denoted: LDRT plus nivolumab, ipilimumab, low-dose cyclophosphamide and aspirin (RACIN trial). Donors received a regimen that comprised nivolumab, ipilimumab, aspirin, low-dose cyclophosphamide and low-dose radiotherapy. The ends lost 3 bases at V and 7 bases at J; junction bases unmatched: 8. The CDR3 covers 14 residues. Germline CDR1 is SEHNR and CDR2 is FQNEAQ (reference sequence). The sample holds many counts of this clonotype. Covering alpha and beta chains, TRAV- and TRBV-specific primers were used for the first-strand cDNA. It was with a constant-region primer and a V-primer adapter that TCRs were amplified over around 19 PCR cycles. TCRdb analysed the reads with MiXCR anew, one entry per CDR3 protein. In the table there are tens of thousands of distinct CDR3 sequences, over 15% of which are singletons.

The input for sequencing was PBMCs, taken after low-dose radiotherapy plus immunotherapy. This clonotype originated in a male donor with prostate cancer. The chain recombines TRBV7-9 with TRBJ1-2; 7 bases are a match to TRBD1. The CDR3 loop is CASSLSGQTAGYTF. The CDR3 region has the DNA TGTGCCAGCAGCTTGTCGGGACAGACGGCTGGCTACACCTTC.